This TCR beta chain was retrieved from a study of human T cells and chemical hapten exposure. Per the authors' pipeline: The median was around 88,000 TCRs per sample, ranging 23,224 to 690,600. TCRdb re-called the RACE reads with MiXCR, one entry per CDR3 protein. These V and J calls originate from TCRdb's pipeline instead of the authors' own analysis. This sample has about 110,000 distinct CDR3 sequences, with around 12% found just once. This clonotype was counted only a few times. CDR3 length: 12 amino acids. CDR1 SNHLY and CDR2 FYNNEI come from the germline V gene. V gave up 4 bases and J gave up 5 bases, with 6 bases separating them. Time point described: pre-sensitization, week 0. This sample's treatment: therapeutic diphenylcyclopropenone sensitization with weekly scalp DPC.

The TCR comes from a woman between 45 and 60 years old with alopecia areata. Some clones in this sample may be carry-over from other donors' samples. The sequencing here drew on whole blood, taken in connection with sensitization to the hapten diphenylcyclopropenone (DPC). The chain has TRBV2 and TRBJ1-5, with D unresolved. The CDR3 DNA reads TGTGCCAGCAGTGTCCTATATCAGCCCCAGCATTTT. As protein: CASSVLYQPQHF.